This TCR beta chain was identified in a study of identical twins. Study-wide results and caveats: Monozygotic twins shared more out-of-frame TCR alpha than recombination models predicted.

About this clonotype: Its antigen is as yet unknown.

TCRdb processed the 5' RACE reads anew with MiXCR; each CDR3 protein has one entry. The sample carries some 730,000 distinct CDR3 sequences, roughly 18% recorded once. Germline trimming cut 5 bases from V and 1 base from J; bases unmatched to any gene: 5. Germline CDR1 is MNHEY and CDR2 is SMNVEV (reference sequence). There are 15 residues in the CDR3. Another study also made use of these data, one on T cells expressing NK-cell markers. As reported in that work: Beta-chain profiling covered CD3+CD56+NKG2C+, CD3+CD56+NKG2C- and CD3+CD56-NKG2C+ sorted subsets. For a few donors, these clonotypes were likewise the leading ones in the CD3+CD56-NKG2C+ fraction.

The chain joins TRBV27 to TRBJ1-1, with 9 bases matching TRBD1. The source material was PBMCs. The TCR originated in a woman under 30 in good health. CDR3 amino acids: CASSVPGQGNTEAFF. CDR3 bases: TGTGCCAGCAGTGTCCCGGGACAGGGGAACACTGAAGCTTTCTTT.